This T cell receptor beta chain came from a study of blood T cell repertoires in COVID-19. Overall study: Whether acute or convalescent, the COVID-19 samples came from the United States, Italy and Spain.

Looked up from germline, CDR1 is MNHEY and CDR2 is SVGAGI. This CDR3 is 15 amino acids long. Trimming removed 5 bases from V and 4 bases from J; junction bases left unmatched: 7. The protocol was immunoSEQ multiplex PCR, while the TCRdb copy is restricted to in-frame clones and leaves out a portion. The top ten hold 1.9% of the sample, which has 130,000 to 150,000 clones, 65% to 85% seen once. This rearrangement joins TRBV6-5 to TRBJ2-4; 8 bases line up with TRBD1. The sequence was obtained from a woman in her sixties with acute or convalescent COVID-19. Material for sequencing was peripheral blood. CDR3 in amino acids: CASSTGTGTKNIQYF. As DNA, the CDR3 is TGTGCCAGCAGTACCGGGACAGGAACTAAAAACATTCAGTACTTC.